The sequence of this TCR beta chain was determined in a study of blood T cell repertoires in COVID-19. Turning to the study itself: In each case, the material was cDNA or gDNA derived from T cells, B-cell-depleted T cells, or PBMCs.

Authors' methods: Reference gene primers were amplified, and this amplification served to estimate nucleated cell counts. Clones were sequenced by immunoSEQ multiplex PCR, and TCRdb holds only the in-frame ones, with some missing. V, J and clone size are those of that table, while D and trimming were read from the DNA. The data show about 120,000 clones, 60% to 80% seen once. The germline V and J ends were trimmed by 2 bases and 3 bases, with 14 bases remaining between them. Germline V gene data show CDR1 as LGHDT and CDR2 as YNNKEL (reference sequence). The CDR3 consists of 15 residues. The receptor comes from a human donor in a cohort sampled during active COVID-19. V and J are TRBV3-1 (or the pseudogene TRBV3-2) and TRBJ2-7; a weak D match, TRBD2 (5 bases). Specimen: peripheral blood. The CDR3, as DNA: TGTGCCAGCAGCCAACAGCGGCTTAGCGACTACGAGCAGTACTTC. This gives the protein CASSQQRLSDYEQYF.